The text below deals with one T cell receptor (beta chain). As yet, its antigen is unknown. This specimen comes from a study of Tregs in tolerant kidney transplant recipients. Unstimulated Tregs (CD4+CD25+CD127-) and CD4+CD25- non-Tregs were sorted from PBMCs. Data came from immunoSEQ multiplex PCR; TCRdb stores just in-frame clones and leaves some out. Of about 240,000 clones detected, approximately 83% appear once; the ten largest clones hold around 0.68%. The study, taken as a whole, reports: Biological reproducibility was not directly addressed in this study. Findings come from small patient numbers and require larger validation.

Sequencing input: CD4+ T cells from blood. The TCR was taken from a human donor in good health.

In DNA form, the CDR3 reads TGTGCCAGCAGTGAAAGGGGTTGGGGGGCTAATGAAAAACTGTTTTTT. Its protein is CASSERGWGANEKLFF. The rearrangement uses TRBV6-1 and TRBJ1-4, with a weak D call TRBD1 (5 bases). The length of the CDR3 is 16 residues. V lost 2 bases and J 3 bases, leaving 13 bases between the germline ends. CDR1 MNHNS and CDR2 SASEGT come from the germline V gene.